Sequencing of this TCR beta chain was carried out in a study of CD8 T cells in ankylosing spondylitis. This clonotype was observed a handful of times. MiXCR was run by TCRdb on the 5' RACE reads, yielding one entry per CDR3 protein. The sample has 150,000 to 200,000 distinct CDR3 sequences, around 13% seen once. The specimen sequenced was blood, either unsorted or a sorted T cell fraction (not recorded which). This TCR was sampled from a male donor with ankylosing spondylitis or in good health (not recorded which).

As DNA, the CDR3 is TGTGCCAGCAGGTTCTGGGGGACGGATCGCGTCCAAGAGACCCAGTACTTC. This sequence encodes CASRFWGTDRVQETQYF. The chain joins TRBV11-2 to TRBJ2-5; D tentatively fits TRBD1 or TRBD2 (5 bases each). The germline CDR1 and CDR2 sequences are SGHAT and FQNNGV. The CDR3 is made up of 17 amino acids. Trimming cost V 6 bases and J 1 base, with 21 bases left between them.